This TCR beta chain came from a study of cytotoxic CD8 clonotypes in ibrutinib-treated CLL. Overall study: Median treatment time before response sampling was 12 months, range 6 to 36.

CDR3 length equals 15 residues. Germline CDR1 reads SNHLY; CDR2 reads FYNNEI. V lost 5 bases and J lost 6; bases outside the gene matches: 7. Clones were read by immunoSEQ multiplex PCR, and TCRdb kept only the in-frame ones, dropping some. This table has about 300,000 clones, roughly three quarters appearing once. The sequence was obtained from a human donor with chronic lymphocytic leukemia. J is TRBJ2-2 and V is TRBV2; TRBD2 agrees at 9 bases. The sample was PBMCs, taken at disease progression, from a patient treated with ibrutinib. Here the CDR3 DNA reads TGTGCCAGCAGTAGCCAGCGGGGGGACCCCGGGGAGCTGTTTTTT. As protein: CASSSQRGDPGELFF.